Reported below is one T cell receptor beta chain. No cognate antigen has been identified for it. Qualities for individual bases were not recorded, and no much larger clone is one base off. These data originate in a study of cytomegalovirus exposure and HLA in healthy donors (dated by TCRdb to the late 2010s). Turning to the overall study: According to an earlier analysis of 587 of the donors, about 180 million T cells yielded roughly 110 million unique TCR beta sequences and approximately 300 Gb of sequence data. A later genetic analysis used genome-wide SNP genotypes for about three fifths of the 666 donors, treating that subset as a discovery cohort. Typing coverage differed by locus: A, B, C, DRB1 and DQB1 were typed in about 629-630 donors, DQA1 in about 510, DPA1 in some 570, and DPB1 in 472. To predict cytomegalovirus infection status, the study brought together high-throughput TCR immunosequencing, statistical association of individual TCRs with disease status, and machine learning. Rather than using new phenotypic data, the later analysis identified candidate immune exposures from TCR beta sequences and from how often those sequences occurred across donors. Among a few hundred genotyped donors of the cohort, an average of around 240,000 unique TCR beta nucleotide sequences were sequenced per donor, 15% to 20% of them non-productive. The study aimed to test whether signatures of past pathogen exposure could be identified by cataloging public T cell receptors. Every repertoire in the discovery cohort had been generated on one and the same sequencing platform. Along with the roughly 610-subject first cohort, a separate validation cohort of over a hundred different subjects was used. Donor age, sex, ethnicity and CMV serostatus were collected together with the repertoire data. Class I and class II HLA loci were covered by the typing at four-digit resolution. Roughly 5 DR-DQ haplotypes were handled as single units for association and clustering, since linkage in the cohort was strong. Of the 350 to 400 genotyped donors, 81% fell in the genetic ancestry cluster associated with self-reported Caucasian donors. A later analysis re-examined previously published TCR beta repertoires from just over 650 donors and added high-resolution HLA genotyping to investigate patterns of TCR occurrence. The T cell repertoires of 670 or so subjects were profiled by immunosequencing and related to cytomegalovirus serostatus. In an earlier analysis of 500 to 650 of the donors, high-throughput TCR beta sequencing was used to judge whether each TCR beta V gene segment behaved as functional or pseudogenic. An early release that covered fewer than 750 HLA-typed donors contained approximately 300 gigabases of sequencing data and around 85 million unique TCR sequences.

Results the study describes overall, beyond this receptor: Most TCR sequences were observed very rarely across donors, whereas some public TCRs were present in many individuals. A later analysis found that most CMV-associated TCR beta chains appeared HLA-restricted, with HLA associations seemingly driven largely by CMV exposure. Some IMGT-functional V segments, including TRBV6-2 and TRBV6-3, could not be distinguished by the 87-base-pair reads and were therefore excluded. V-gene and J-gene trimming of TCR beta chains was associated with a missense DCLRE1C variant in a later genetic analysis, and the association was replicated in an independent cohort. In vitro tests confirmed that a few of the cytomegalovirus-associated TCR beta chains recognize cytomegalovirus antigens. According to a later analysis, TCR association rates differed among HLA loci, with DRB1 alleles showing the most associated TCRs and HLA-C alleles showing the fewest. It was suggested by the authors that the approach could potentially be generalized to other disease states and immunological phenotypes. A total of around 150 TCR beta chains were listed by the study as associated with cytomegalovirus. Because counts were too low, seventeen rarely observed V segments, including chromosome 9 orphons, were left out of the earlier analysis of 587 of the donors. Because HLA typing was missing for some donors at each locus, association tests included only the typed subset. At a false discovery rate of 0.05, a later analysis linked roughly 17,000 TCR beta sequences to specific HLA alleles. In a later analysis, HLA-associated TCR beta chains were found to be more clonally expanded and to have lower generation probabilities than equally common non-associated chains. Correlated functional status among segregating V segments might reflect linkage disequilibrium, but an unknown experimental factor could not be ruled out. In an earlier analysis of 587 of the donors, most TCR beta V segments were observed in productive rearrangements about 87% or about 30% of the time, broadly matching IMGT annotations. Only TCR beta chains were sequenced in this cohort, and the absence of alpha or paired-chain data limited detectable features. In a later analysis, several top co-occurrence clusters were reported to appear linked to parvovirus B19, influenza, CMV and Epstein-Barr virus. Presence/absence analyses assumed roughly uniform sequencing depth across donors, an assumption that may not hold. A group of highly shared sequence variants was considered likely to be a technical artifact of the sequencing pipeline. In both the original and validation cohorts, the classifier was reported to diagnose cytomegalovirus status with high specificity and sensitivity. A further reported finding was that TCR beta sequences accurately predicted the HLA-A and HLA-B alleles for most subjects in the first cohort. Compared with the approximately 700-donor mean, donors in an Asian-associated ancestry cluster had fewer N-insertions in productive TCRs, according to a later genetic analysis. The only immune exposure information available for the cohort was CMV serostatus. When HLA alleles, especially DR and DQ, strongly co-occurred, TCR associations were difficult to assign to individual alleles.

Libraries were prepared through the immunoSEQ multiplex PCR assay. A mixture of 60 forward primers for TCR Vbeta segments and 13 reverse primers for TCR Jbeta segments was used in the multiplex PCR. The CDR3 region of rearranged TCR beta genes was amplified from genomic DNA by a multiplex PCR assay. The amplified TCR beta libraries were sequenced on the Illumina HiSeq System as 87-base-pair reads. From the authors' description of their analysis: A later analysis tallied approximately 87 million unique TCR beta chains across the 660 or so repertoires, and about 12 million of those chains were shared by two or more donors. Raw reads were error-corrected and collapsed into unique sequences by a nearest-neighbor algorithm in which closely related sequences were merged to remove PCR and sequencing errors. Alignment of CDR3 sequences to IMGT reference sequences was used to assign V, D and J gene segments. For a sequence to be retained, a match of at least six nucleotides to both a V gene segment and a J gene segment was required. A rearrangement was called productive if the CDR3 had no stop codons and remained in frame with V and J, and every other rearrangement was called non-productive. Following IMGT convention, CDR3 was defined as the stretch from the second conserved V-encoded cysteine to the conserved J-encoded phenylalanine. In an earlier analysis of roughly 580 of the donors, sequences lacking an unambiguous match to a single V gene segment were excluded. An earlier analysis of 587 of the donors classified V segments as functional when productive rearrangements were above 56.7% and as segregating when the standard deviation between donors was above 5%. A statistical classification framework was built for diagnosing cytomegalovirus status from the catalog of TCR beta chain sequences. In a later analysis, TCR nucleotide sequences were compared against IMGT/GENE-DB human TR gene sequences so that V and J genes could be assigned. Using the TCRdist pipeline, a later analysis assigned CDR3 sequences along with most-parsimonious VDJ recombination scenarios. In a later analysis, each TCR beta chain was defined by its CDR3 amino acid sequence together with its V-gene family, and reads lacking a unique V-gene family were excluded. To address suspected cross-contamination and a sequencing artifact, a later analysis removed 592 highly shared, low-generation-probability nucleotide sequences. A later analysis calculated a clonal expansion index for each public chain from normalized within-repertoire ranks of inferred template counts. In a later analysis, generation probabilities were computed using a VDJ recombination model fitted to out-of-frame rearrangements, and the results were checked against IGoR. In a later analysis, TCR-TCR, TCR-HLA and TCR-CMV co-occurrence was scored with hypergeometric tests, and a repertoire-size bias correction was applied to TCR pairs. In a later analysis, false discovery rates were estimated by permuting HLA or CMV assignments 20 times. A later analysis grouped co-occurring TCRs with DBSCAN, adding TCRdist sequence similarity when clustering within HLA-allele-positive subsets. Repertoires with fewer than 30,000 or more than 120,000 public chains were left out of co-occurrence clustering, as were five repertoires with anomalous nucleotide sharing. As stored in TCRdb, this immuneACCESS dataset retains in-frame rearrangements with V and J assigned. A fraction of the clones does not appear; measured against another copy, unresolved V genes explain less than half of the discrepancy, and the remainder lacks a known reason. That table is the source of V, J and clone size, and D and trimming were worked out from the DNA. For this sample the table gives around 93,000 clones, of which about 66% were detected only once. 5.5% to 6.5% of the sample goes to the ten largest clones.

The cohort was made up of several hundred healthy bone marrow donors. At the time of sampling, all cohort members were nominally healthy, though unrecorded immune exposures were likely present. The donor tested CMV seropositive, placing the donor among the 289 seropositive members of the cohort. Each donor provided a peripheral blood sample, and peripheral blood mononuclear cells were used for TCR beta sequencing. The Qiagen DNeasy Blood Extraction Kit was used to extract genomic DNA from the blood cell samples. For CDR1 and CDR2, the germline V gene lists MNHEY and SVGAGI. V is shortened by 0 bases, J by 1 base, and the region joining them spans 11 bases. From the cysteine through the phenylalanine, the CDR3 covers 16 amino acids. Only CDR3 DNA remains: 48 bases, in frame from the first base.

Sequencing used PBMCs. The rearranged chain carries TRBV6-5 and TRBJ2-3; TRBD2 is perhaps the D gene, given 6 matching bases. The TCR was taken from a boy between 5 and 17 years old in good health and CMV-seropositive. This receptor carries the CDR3 CASSYSYGGGTDTQYF. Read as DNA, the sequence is TGTGCCAGCAGTTACTCCTACGGCGGGGGCACAGATACGCAGTATTTT.